These T cell receptor beta chains were read from a single sample in a study of control samples from healthy donors and cancer patients. Produced via immunoSEQ multiplex PCR; TCRdb's table is partial and in-frame only. The table includes over 100,000 clones, around 88% detected once. Specimen: blood. All receptors derive from a woman aged 45-59 years in good health. Each CDR3 is given with its conserved first and last residue. A D gene is named only where the DNA matches it firmly. Not every row has a clone size; where given, it reads once, few, many or a size class.

cdr3_length | j_call | clone_size | v_call | d_call | cdr3_nt | cdr3_aa
13 | TRBJ1-1 | . | TRBV30 | . | TGTGCCGGGACCGATCAGGGGTACACTGAAGCTTTCTTT | CAGTDQGYTEAFF
15 | TRBJ2-5 | . | TRBV7-3 | . | TGTGCCAGCAGCTTAACGGGGGTCAGCCAAGAGACCCAGTACTTC | CASSLTGVSQETQYF
15 | TRBJ1-2 | . | TRBV24-1 | . | TGTGCCACCAGTGGTTACACGGAGGCTAACTATGGCTACACCTTC | CATSGYTEANYGYTF
16 | TRBJ2-1 | . | TRBV7-6 | TRBD2 | TGTGCCAGCAGCTCCACTAGCGGGGCTATGCACAATGAGCAGTTCTTC | CASSSTSGAMHNEQFF
15 | TRBJ2-3 | . | TRBV19 | . | TGTGCCAGTAGTGGAAGGGGCTCTCTGGGAGATACGCAGTATTTT | CASSGRGSLGDTQYF
12 | TRBJ2-5 | . | TRBV7-2 | . | TGTGCCAGCAGCCCAGCGACCAGGGTTCAGTACTTC | CASSPATRVQYF
13 | TRBJ2-5 | . | TRBV3-1/TRBV3-2 | TRBD2 | TGCGCCCTTGGTGCGGGAGAGGGGGAGACCCAGTACTTC | CALGAGEGETQYF
16 | TRBJ2-1 | . | TRBV11-2 | . | TGTGCCAGCAGCCGTTCCTCAGGGAGCTCCTACAATGAGCAGTTCTTC | CASSRSSGSSYNEQFF
13 | TRBJ2-7 | . | TRBV27 | . | TGTGCCAGCAGTGTTCAGGTCCGGTGGGAGCAGTACTTC | CASSVQVRWEQYF
14 | TRBJ1-3 | . | TRBV10-1 | TRBD1 | TGCGCCCACGCGACAGGGGGCTCTGGAAACACCATATATTTT | CAHATGGSGNTIYF
16 | TRBJ2-3 | . | TRBV24-1 | . | TGTGCCACCAGTGATCCTAGCGCTTTCAGCACAGATACGCAGTATTTT | CATSDPSAFSTDTQYF
13 | TRBJ1-2 | . | TRBV5-6 | . | TGTGCCAGCACCCCTCGGGGGACCTATGGCTACACCTTC | CASTPRGTYGYTF
13 | TRBJ2-7 | . | TRBV19 | . | TGTGCCAGTAGGGCGGTTGGTTCCTACGAGCAGTACTTC | CASRAVGSYEQYF
16 | TRBJ2-3 | . | TRBV7-9 | . | TGTGCCAGCAGCCTTGGGGGGGCGCCTACCACAGATACGCAGTATTTT | CASSLGGAPTTDTQYF
16 | TRBJ1-6 | . | TRBV7-2 | . | TGTGCCAGCAGCTTAGTAGGGACCCTGTATAATTCACCCCTCCACTTT | CASSLVGTLYNSPLHF
14 | TRBJ1-6 | . | TRBV6-5 | TRBD1 | TGTGCCAGCAGTCTGACAGGGGGCGACTCACCCCCCCACTTT | CASSLTGGDSPPHF
15 | TRBJ2-7 | few | TRBV2 | TRBD1 | TGTGCCAGCAGGGTTAGGACAGGTCCAGGCTACGAGCAGTACTTC | CASRVRTGPGYEQYF
13 | TRBJ2-1 | . | TRBV18 | . | TGTGCCAGCTACCATCCCTCCTACAATGAGCAGTTCTTC | CASYHPSYNEQFF
13 | TRBJ1-2 | once | TRBV12-3/TRBV12-4 | . | TGTGCCAGCAGGAGTCAGGGCCGCTATGGCTACACCTTC | CASRSQGRYGYTF
16 | TRBJ1-5 | . | TRBV7-8 | . | TGTGCCAGCAGCTTAGCCGGTAACCTAGCGTATCAGCCCCAGCATTTT | CASSLAGNLAYQPQHF